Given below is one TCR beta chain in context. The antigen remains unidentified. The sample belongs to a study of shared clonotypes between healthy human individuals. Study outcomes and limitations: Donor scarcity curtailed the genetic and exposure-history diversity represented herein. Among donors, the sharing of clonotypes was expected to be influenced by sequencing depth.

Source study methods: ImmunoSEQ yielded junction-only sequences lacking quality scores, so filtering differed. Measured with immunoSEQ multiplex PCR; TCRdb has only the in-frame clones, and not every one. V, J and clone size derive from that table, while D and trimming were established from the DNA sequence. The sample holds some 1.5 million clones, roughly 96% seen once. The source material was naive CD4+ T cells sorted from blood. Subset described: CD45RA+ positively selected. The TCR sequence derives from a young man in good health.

CDR3: CASSYSPGRAGELFF. The CDR3 nucleotides read TGTGCCAGCAGTTACTCACCAGGGAGGGCCGGGGAGCTGTTTTTT. This rearrangement joins TRBV6-5 to TRBJ2-2; the match to TRBD2 covers 7 bases. This CDR3 is 15 amino acids long. V shed 0 bases, J shed 6 bases, and the junction held 4 bases outside the gene matches. Germline V gene lookup returns CDR1 MNHEY and CDR2 SVGAGI.